The 2 T cell receptor beta chains reported below all come from one sample, sequenced in a study of long-term antiretroviral therapy in people with HIV. A v3.0 immunoSEQ assay was performed at survey level. Some clones are missing from TCRdb's copy, which holds only in-frame ones; the method was immunoSEQ multiplex PCR. The table has fewer than 20,000 clones, approximately 72% seen once. The input for sequencing was unsorted PBMCs, taken 0.3 years after starting antiretroviral therapy. Receptor source: a woman aged 45-59 years with HIV.

The chain uses TRBV9 and TRBJ2-5; TRBD1 matches 10 bases. The length of the CDR3 is 15 residues. Per the germline V gene, CDR1 is SGDLS and CDR2 is YYNGEE. The V and J ends lost 3 bases and 6 bases, in that order; junction bases with no gene match: 8. CDR3 DNA: TGTGCCAGCAGCGCCTCCGGGACAGGGGTTCAGACCCAGTACTTC. This gives the protein CASSASGTGVQTQYF.

This chain links TRBV30 with TRBJ2-3; D is uncertain. The CDR3 totals 11 residues. Between the trimmed V and J ends, which lost 4 bases and 0 bases, there was a span of 2 bases. CDR1 and CDR2 (germline): GTSNPN, SVGIG (reference sequence). CDR3 nucleotide sequence: TGTGCCTGGACTAGCACAGATACGCAGTATTTT. Translating gives CAWTSTDTQYF.